This T cell receptor (beta chain) derives from a study of vaccination and CD4 T cells after COVID-19. As for the study in general: Across the group, participants received two doses of either BNT162b2 or mRNA-1273 vaccine. For post-vaccine samples, collection took place a median approximately 72 days after dose two, ranging from 14 to 241.

As for this clonotype: Its matching antigen is unknown.

Oncomine TCR Beta short-read sequencing was applied to DNA from cultured CD4+ T cells. TCRdb called the PCR reads again in MiXCR, with one record for every CDR3 protein. Of approximately 5,000 distinct CDR3 sequences listed, around 30% are singletons. Germline V gene lookup returns CDR1 MNHNS and CDR2 SASEGT. Trimming left V 6 bases short and J 1 base short, with 16 bases between. The CDR3 extends over 15 amino acids. The treatment is: roughly 10-day PBMC culture with coronavirus spike peptide pools or control peptides (ViraFEST assay). First, ViraFEST expanded antigen-specific T cells with peptide pools, and next it sequenced the TCRs. Every well contained more than 1.5 million PBMCs, which were grown with around 9.4 IU/ml IL-2 and 9 to 10 ug/ml peptide pools.

The sequence was obtained from a human donor who had recovered from COVID-19. The genes are TRBV6-1 and TRBJ2-7; D may be TRBD2 (6 bases). Sequencing used CD4+ T cells from blood, cultured in vitro, obtained after SARS-CoV-2 vaccination. Here the CDR3 reads CASRPDGGRSYEQYF. The DNA for the CDR3 is TGTGCCAGCAGGCCCGACGGGGGTAGGTCCTACGAGCAGTACTTC.